The rows below give T cell receptor beta chains drawn from one sample of a study of shared clonotypes between healthy human individuals. This table comes from immunoSEQ multiplex PCR, and its TCRdb copy is limited to in-frame clones, with some not included. Seen here are approximately 2.1 million clones, roughly 93% observed once, and the top ten hold 0.35% to 0.5%. Source material: naive CD4+ T cells from PBMCs. These receptors came from a man younger than 35 in good health. Some clones in this sample may be carry-over from other donors' samples. CDR3s leave out the opening cysteine and the closing phenylalanine or tryptophan.

TRBV7-3 | ASSRTGGAYNEQF
TRBV29-1 | SVGPAIADTQY
TRBV9 | ASSVVAWETQY
TRBV9 | ASSATTNTEAF
TRBV7-9 | ASSLPSPSSDTQY
TRBV6-1 | ASSVWTSGEETQY
TRBV5-1 | ASRFRGGDTQY
TRBV15 | ATSRDKGRGNEQF
TRBV19 | ASSRRFEKLF
TRBV2 | ASSEGWVGANYGYT
TRBV28 | ASSNRTLRFSGNTIY
TRBV7-8 | ASSLAVGQGMY
TRBV28 | ASSLYWGVRASATDTQY
TRBV7-2 | ASSRWTGVGNTQY
TRBV6-5 | ASSRGPEETQY
TRBV7-2 | ASSLGGTGSTYEQY
TRBV5-6 | ASSFPAQGQF
TRBV7-2 | ASSQGSSTEAF
TRBV7-8 | ASSPDGRMGEQY
TRBV5-1 | ASSYQQHEQY
TRBV2 | ASSTVGTTSDEQY
TRBV6-5 | ASRGWEASYNEQF
TRBV25-1 | ASSESRGGGNTIY
TRBV28 | ASSPPGQGNQPQH
TRBV7-8 | ASSPGLAFYNEQF
TRBV7-3 | ASSLFVSGSYNEQF
TRBV7-8 | ASSPRTATSTDTQY
TRBV19 | ASLSTSGRTDTQY
TRBV7-3 | ASAIGTYNEQF
TRBV28 | ASSFRGGGNTIY
TRBV19 | ASSIGPSNQPQH
TRBV27 | ASSKLAGGPETQY
TRBV7-2 | ASSLMGQPTLYEQY
TRBV10-2 | ASSRQAGLSRGPANYGYT
TRBV5-1 | ASTNSFASGRLGEQF
TRBV27 | ASSLQLAGGDNEQF
TRBV11-2 | ASSLWSRNTEAF
TRBV28 | ASSLRQGTIY
TRBV18 | ASSPLDLTEAF
TRBV7-2 | ASSLLPGPNTGELF
TRBV5-1 | ASSLAARGDTEAF
TRBV30 | AWSVGRSAEQF
TRBV19 | ASSLGDSEVYGYT
TRBV5-1 | ASNDGGSYNEQF
TRBV7-2 | ASATRQETETQY
TRBV18 | ASSLKIAGTPNYGYT
TRBV5-1 | ASSLGTSYEKLF
TRBV19 | ASSDELAGQYNEQF
TRBV6-6 | ASSGSGGGAEAF
TRBV5-6 | ASSSASQWELF
TRBV6-5 | ASSYSPGHTEAF
TRBV2 | ASWRTQDPYNEQF